These 22 T cell receptor beta chains were all obtained from the same sample, sequenced in a study of cytotoxic CD8 clonotypes in ibrutinib-treated CLL. Data came from immunoSEQ multiplex PCR; TCRdb stores just in-frame clones and leaves some out. The data show approximately 91,000 clones, with 79% seen just once and around 4.8% held by the top ten. The sample was PBMCs, taken after 12 months of ibrutinib treatment. These receptors originate from a human donor with chronic lymphocytic leukemia.

V is TRBV18 and J is TRBJ1-5; a possible D gene is TRBD1 (5 bases). The germline CDR1 and CDR2 sequences are KGHSH and LQKENI. V was clipped by 3 bases and J by 6 bases, with 15 bases between them. This CDR3 region has 15 residues. The chain's CDR3 is CASSPRGGEGQPQHF. CDR3 bases: TGTGCCAGCTCACCCCGTGGGGGGGAGGGTCAGCCCCAGCATTTT.

This clone has a handful of counts. This chain joins TRBV25-1 and TRBJ2-1, with D perhaps matching TRBD2 (5 bases). This CDR3 comprises 12 residues. The V end was cut by 6 bases, the J end by 9 bases, with 12 bases between. Germline CDR1 MGHDK, CDR2 SYGVNS. CDR3 amino acids: CASSPGGGEQFF. The CDR3 nucleotides are TGTGCCAGCAGCCCTGGCGGAGGTGAGCAGTTCTTC.

The genes are TRBV19 and TRBJ2-2, with D perhaps given as TRBD1 or TRBD2 (5 bases each). Germline-derived CDR1 and CDR2 are LNHDA and SQIVND (reference sequence). Trimming removed 4 bases from V and 10 bases from J, with 7 bases in between. CDR3 length: 11 amino acids. The CDR3 DNA reads TGTGCCAGTAGTACGGGGCCGGAGCTGTTTTTT. It translates to CASSTGPELFF. Based on the CDR3 plus reference TRBV19 and TRBJ2-2, the full variable domain is DGGITQSPKYLFRKEGQNVTLSCEQNLNHDAMYWYRQDPGQGLRLIYYSQIVNDFQKGDIAEGYSVSREKKESFPLTVTSAQKNPTAFYLCASSTGPELFFGEGSRLTVL.

The table lists this clone with a few counts. The rearrangement uses TRBV19 and TRBJ2-5, with 8 bases aligning to TRBD2. Trimming cost V 5 bases and J 1 base; bases outside gene matches: 9. CDR1 LNHDA and CDR2 SQIVND come from the germline V gene (reference sequence). The CDR3 has 16 residues. The CDR3 protein is CASSAAGGHPQETQYF. The CDR3 bases are TGTGCCAGTAGTGCTGCGGGGGGACACCCCCAAGAGACCCAGTACTTC.

This clone was seen only once. V gene TRBV7-3 combines with J gene TRBJ2-1, with TRBD2 as a possible D gene (6 bases). V dropped 5 bases and J dropped 0 bases, with 11 bases sitting between them. This CDR3 region has 15 residues. Per the germline V gene, CDR1 is SGHTA and CDR2 is FQGTGA. Here the CDR3 reads CASSPFGSSYNEQFF. For the CDR3, the DNA is TGTGCCAGCAGCCCTTTCGGGAGCTCCTACAATGAGCAGTTCTTC.

V usage is TRBV7-3 and J usage is TRBJ2-3, with a weak D call TRBD2 (7 bases). CDR1 SGHTA and CDR2 FQGTGA come from the germline V gene. CDR3 length: 14 residues. V lost 5 bases and J 0 bases, leaving 9 bases between the germline ends. CDR3 region: CASSRGASTDTQYF. The CDR3, as DNA: TGTGCCAGCAGCCGGGGGGCTAGCACAGATACGCAGTATTTT.

This sequence joins TRBV11-3 and TRBJ1-1; no definite D call. The CDR3 totals 13 residues. The germline V and J ends were trimmed by 3 bases and 1 base, with 6 bases remaining between them. Looked up from germline, CDR1 is SGHNT and CDR2 is YENEEA. CDR3 DNA: TGTGCCAGCAGCTTGACTGAGAACACTGAAGCTTTCTTT. It codes for CASSLTENTEAFF. The full variable domain, with the rest looked up from reference TRBV11-3 and TRBJ1-1, is EAGVVQSPRYKIIEKKQPVAFWCNPISGHNTLYWYLQNLGQGPELLIRYENEEAVDDSQLPKDRFSAERLKGVDSTLKIQPAELGDSAVYLCASSLTENTEAFFGQGTRLTVV.

V gene TRBV11-2 combines with J gene TRBJ1-1; D unresolved. This CDR3 is 15 amino acids long. Trimming took 0 bases from V and 1 from J, leaving 9 bases between them. Germline CDR1 SGHAT, CDR2 FQNNGV. The DNA of the CDR3 is TGTGCCAGCAGCTTAGATGGTGGACGGAACACTGAAGCTTTCTTT. Protein: CASSLDGGRNTEAFF.

This chain connects TRBV20-1 to TRBJ2-3; D remains ambiguous. Germline V lookup: CDR1 DFQATT, CDR2 SNEGSKA (reference sequence). This CDR3 is 10 amino acids long. Trimming cost V 6 bases and J 11 bases, with 12 bases left between them. CDR3 protein: CSAPTTRQYF. CDR3 nucleotide sequence: TGCAGTGCCCCTACCACTCGGCAGTATTTT.

The V call is TRBV4-3, the J call TRBJ1-5; D call uncertain. Trimming stripped 0 bases from V and 5 bases from J, with 14 bases between. CDR3 length: 16 amino acids. Germline lookup yields CDR1 LGHNA and CDR2 YSLEER. The CDR3 coding sequence is TGCGCCAGCAGCCAAGAGTGGGCGGGGAACCATCAGCCCCAGCATTTT. Translation gives CASSQEWAGNHQPQHF.

The chain recombines TRBV7-9 with TRBJ2-7; the D is unclear. The CDR3 contains 12 residues. The germline gives CDR1 SEHNR, CDR2 FQNEAQ (reference sequence). V was clipped by 8 bases and J by 6 bases, with 14 bases between them. The CDR3 here is CASAFGVSEQYF. CDR3 coding DNA: TGTGCCAGCGCATTTGGGGTCTCCGAGCAGTACTTC. Full variable domain (outside the CDR3, taken from reference TRBV7-9 and TRBJ2-7): DTGVSQNPRHKITKRGQNVTFRCDPISEHNRLYWYRQTLGQGPEFLTYFQNEAQLEKSRLLSDRFSAERPKGSFSTLEIQRTEQGDSAMYLCASAFGVSEQYFGPGTRLTVT.

This sequence joins TRBV10-2 and TRBJ2-5, with D possibly being TRBD1 or TRBD2 (5 bases each). CDR3 length equals 15 residues. V was shortened by 2 bases and J by 3 bases, with 13 bases between the two germline ends. The germline gives CDR1 WSHSY, CDR2 SAAADI. CDR3 DNA sequence: TGCGCCAGCAGTGAGGGTCGGGGCTCCGAAGAGACCCAGTACTTC. Residues: CASSEGRGSEETQYF.

This clone was observed a handful of times. The chain has TRBV29-1 and TRBJ1-6; perhaps TRBD1 as D (6 bases). The CDR3 covers 13 residues. Trimming removed 6 bases from V and 6 bases from J, with 12 bases in between. Germline V gene sequence: CDR1 SQVTM, CDR2 ANQGSEA. The CDR3 spells CSVRTDLNSPLHF. In nucleotides, the CDR3 is TGCAGCGTCCGGACAGACCTTAATTCACCCCTCCACTTT.

The chain recombines TRBV14 with TRBJ1-2, with 10 positions matching TRBD1. The V gene end was trimmed by 6 bases and the J gene end by 8 bases; junction bases not matched to a gene: 9. Germline CDR1 reads SGHDN; CDR2 reads FVKESK. The length of the CDR3 is 14 residues. The CDR3 loop reads CASRKGTGEVGYTF. Here the CDR3 DNA reads TGTGCCAGCAGGAAGGGGACAGGGGAGGTCGGCTACACCTTC. Together with reference TRBV14 and TRBJ1-2, the CDR3 gives the full variable domain: EAGVTQFPSHSVIEKGQTVTLRCDPISGHDNLYWYRRVMGKEIKFLLHFVKESKQDESGMPNNRFLAERTGGTYSTLKVQPAELEDSGVYFCASRKGTGEVGYTFGSGTRLTVV.

V and J are TRBV25-1 and TRBJ1-3; maybe TRBD1 (6 bases). The V and J ends lost 6 bases and 0 bases respectively, with 12 bases between them. The germline CDR1 and CDR2 sequences are MGHDK and SYGVNS. The CDR3 spans 15 residues. DNA for the CDR3: TGTGCCAGCAGCCAGGGGCTAGCCTCTGGAAACACCATATATTTT. It yields the protein CASSQGLASGNTIYF.

The V and J genes are TRBV10-3 and TRBJ1-1; 7 bases are shared with TRBD1. The CDR3 consists of 17 residues. CDR1 ENHRY and CDR2 SYGVKD come from the germline V gene. The trim removed 7 bases at V and 2 bases at J, leaving 16 bases unmatched. The CDR3 protein is CAITERAGTDINTEAFF. CDR3 nucleotides: TGTGCCATCACGGAGCGGGCCGGGACAGACATTAACACTGAAGCTTTCTTT.

The chain joins TRBV21-1 to TRBJ2-7; the D call of TRBD1 is as the table states it, not checked on the DNA. TRBV21-1 is flagged as a pseudogene. The CDR3 is made up of 12 amino acids. Here the CDR3 reads CATTGNHFEQYF. The CDR3 DNA reads TGTGCCACGACAGGGAACCATTTTGAGCAGTACTTC.

The V and J genes are TRBV27 and TRBJ1-6; TRBD1 is a possible D gene (6 bases). Germline V gene sequence: CDR1 MNHEY, CDR2 SMNVEV (reference sequence). CDR3 length: 14 residues. The V end lost 6 bases, the J end lost 7 bases, and 13 bases lay between the germline ends. CDR3 sequence reads: CASSLNRENSPLHF. In nucleotides, the CDR3 is TGTGCCAGCAGCCTAAACAGGGAGAATTCACCCCTCCACTTT.

The chain combines TRBV7-3 with TRBJ2-6, with 10 bases that match TRBD1. The CDR3 totals 17 residues. V trimming: 5 bases; J trimming: 0 bases; junction bases outside the gene matches: 4. CDR1 is SGHTA, CDR2 FQGTGA, per germline. The DNA of the CDR3 is TGTGCCAGCAGCGATAGGGACAGGGGCTCTGGGGCCAACGTCCTGACTTTC. Translating it yields CASSDRDRGSGANVLTF.

The CDR3 DNA is TGTGCCAGCAGGGACTCGGGTTCACCCCTCCACTTT. Translation gives CASRDSGSPLHF. This chain links TRBV27 with TRBJ1-6; D is uncertain. CDR3 length: 12 amino acids. The V end lost 6 bases, the J end lost 9 bases, and 9 bases lay between the germline ends. The V gene's germline CDR1 is MNHEY and CDR2 SMNVEV (reference sequence).

The chain combines TRBV7-2 with TRBJ2-1; 8 positions agree with TRBD2. With V trimmed by 5 bases and J by 8 bases, 5 bases remained unmatched. The V gene's germline CDR1 is SGHTA and CDR2 FQGNSA. The CDR3 covers 13 residues. CDR3 residues: CASSPGGVDEQFF. The CDR3 coding sequence is TGTGCCAGCAGCCCGGGGGGGGTCGATGAGCAGTTCTTC. Full variable domain (outside the CDR3, taken from reference TRBV7-2 and TRBJ2-1): GAGVSQSPSNKVTEKGKDVELRCDPISGHTALYWYRQSLGQGLEFLIYFQGNSAPDKSGLPSDRFSAERTGGSVSTLTIQRTQQEDSAVYLCASSPGGVDEQFFGPGTRLTVL.

This clone came up once. The sample carries other DNA sequences with the same CDR3. The chain combines TRBV18 with TRBJ2-3; unclear D gene. CDR1 is KGHSH, CDR2 LQKENI, per germline. V lost 4 bases and J lost 2, with 16 bases in between. This CDR3 spans 16 amino acids. This CDR3 is CASSQADLTYTDTQYF. Written as DNA, the CDR3 is TGTGCCAGCTCACAGGCCGACCTTACCTACACAGATACGCAGTATTTT.